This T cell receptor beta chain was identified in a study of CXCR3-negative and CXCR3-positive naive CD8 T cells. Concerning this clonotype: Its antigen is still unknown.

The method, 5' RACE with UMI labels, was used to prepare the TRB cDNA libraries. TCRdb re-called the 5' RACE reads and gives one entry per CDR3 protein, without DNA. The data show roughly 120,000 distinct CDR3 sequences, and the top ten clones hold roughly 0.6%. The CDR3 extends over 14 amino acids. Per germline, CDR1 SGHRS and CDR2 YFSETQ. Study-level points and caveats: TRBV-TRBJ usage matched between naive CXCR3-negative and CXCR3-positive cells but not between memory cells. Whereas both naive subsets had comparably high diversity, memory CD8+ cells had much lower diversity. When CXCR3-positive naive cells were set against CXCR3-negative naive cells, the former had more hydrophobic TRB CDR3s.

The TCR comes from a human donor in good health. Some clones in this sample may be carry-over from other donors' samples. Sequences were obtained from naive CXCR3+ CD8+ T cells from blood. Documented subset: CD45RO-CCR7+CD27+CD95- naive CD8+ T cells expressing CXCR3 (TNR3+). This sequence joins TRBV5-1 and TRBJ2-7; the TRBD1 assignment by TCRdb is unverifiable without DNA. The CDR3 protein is CASSFSGGVYEQYF.